These 27 T cell receptor beta chains originate from one sample sequenced in a study of blood T cells in healthy people across ages. Next came a second PCR, run for about 7 to 12 cycles, which used a sample-barcoded 5' primer along with a J-beta primer mix. MiXCR, run by TCRdb on the 5' RACE reads, gives a single entry per CDR3 protein. The table shows around 1,500,000 distinct CDR3 sequences, with 42% occurring only once. The material sequenced was blood. The receptor source for this set is a young woman in good health.

The chain has TRBV5-5 and TRBJ1-4, with a tentative D call TRBD1 (5 bases). This CDR3 is 16 amino acids long. The germline gives CDR1 SGHKS, CDR2 YYEKEE (reference sequence). Trimming pared 5 bases from V and 2 bases from J, leaving 16 bases between. In DNA, the CDR3 is TGTGCCAGCAGGCCGCAGGGTCGGGGCACTAATGAAAAACTGTTTTTT. Its translation: CASRPQGRGTNEKLFF.

V is TRBV20-1 and J is TRBJ2-3; D call uncertain. Deletions cut 2 bases from V and 0 bases from J, with 9 bases between. Germline loops: CDR1 DFQATT, CDR2 SNEGSKA (reference sequence). This CDR3 has 14 residues. For the CDR3, the DNA is TGCAGTGCTAGACCATTCCCTAGCACAGATACGCAGTATTTT. Its translation is CSARPFPSTDTQYF.

Here the CDR3 DNA reads TGCAGTGCTAGAGATGGGATAGCGGGGGTATGCGAGCAGTACTTC. Its protein product is CSARDGIAGVCEQYF. This chain uses TRBV20-1 with TRBJ2-1; 9 nucleotides align to TRBD2. The assigned J gene may be wrong: the sequence end matches TRBJ2-7 better. This CDR3 comprises 15 residues. The germline CDR1 and CDR2 sequences are DFQATT and SNEGSKA (reference sequence).

J is TRBJ2-3 and V is TRBV5-1; 8 bases line up with TRBD1. Germline loops: CDR1 SGHRS, CDR2 YFSETQ. The V gene end was trimmed by 4 bases and the J gene end by 4 bases; junction bases not matched to a gene: 8. The CDR3 runs 15 residues. CDR3 sequence reads: CASSPGTGMPDTQYF. The CDR3 DNA reads TGCGCCAGCAGCCCCGGGACAGGAATGCCAGATACGCAGTATTTT.

This clonotype was seen a few times. The chain combines TRBV4-1 with TRBJ2-7, with D perhaps matching TRBD2 (5 bases). Looked up from germline, CDR1 is MGHRA and CDR2 is YSYEKL. V was shortened by 0 bases and J by 3 bases, with 9 bases between the two germline ends. This CDR3 is built from 14 residues. The CDR3 DNA reads TGCGCCAGCAGCCAAGAAGCGGATGGCTACGAGCAGTACTTC. It codes for CASSQEADGYEQYF.

The chain has TRBV5-1 and TRBJ2-5; perhaps TRBD1 as D (7 bases). CDR3 length: 15 residues. Per the germline V gene, CDR1 is SGHRS and CDR2 is YFSETQ. V lost 4 bases to trimming and J lost 4 bases, with 17 bases between them. CDR3 coding DNA: TGCGCCAGCAGCCCAAATCAGGGGGGCAGAGAGACCCAGTACTTC. Encoded protein: CASSPNQGGRETQYF.

This chain links TRBV5-1 with TRBJ2-7, with TRBD1 as a possible D gene (5 bases). The V end was cut by 4 bases, the J end by 7 bases, with 21 bases between. Germline lookup yields CDR1 SGHRS and CDR2 YFSETQ. This CDR3 spans 15 amino acids. This chain's CDR3 is CASSPGFGQGNEQYF. CDR3 bases: TGCGCCAGCAGCCCTGGGTTTGGGCAGGGCAATGAGCAGTACTTC.

As DNA, the CDR3 is TGTGCCAGCAGACCTGGGAGGGACCGGGAAGCTTTCTTT. This encodes CASRPGRDREAFF. The chain employs TRBV28 and TRBJ1-1, with a tentative D call TRBD1 (5 bases). The CDR3 is 13 amino acids. Looked up from germline, CDR1 is MDHEN and CDR2 is SYDVKM. Trimming took 6 bases from V and 8 from J, leaving 16 bases between them.

This clonotype was counted only a few times. The chain combines TRBV24-1 with TRBJ1-2, with D hard to call. Trimming removed 5 bases at V and 2 bases at J, with 8 bases between. The CDR3 sequence is 13 residues long. Germline V gene sequence: CDR1 KGHDR, CDR2 SFDVKD. CDR3 in DNA: TGTGCCACCAGTGCAGGACGGAACTATGGCTACACCTTC. Translating it yields CATSAGRNYGYTF.

This clonotype has just one count. CDR3 sequence: CASIREGGVYEQFF. DNA for the CDR3: TGTGCCAGCATCAGAGAGGGGGGGGTCTATGAGCAGTTCTTC. The chain recombines TRBV6-1 with TRBJ2-1; tentatively, D is TRBD2 (7 bases). V dropped 7 bases and J dropped 8 bases, with 18 bases sitting between them. The germline gives CDR1 MNHNS, CDR2 SASEGT. The CDR3 runs to 14 residues.

This clonotype was observed a few times. This chain joins TRBV20-1 and TRBJ2-3; no definite D call. Trimming removed 6 bases from V and 1 base from J, with 14 bases in between. The CDR3 loop spans 14 amino acids. Germline V gene data show CDR1 as DFQATT and CDR2 as SNEGSKA (reference sequence). The CDR3 DNA reads TGCAGTGCCCCCGTTCCGGAAGGCACAGATACGCAGTATTTT. This gives the protein CSAPVPEGTDTQYF.

This clonotype was seen once. V usage is TRBV7-2 and J usage is TRBJ2-1; D is possibly TRBD2 (6 bases). The V gene's germline CDR1 is SGHTA and CDR2 FQGNSA. The ends were cut back, 1 base at V and 7 bases at J, with 17 bases in the middle. This CDR3 is built from 16 residues. In nucleotides, the CDR3 is TGTGCCAGCAGCTTAGATCCTAGCGAGAGTGGTAATGAGCAGTTCTTC. It encodes CASSLDPSESGNEQFF. Drawing the rest from reference TRBV7-2 and TRBJ2-1, the complete variable domain is GAGVSQSPSNKVTEKGKDVELRCDPISGHTALYWYRQSLGQGLEFLIYFQGNSAPDKSGLPSDRFSAERTGGSVSTLTIQRTQQEDSAVYLCASSLDPSESGNEQFFGPGTRLTVL.

The rearrangement links TRBV7-9 to TRBJ1-2; D may be TRBD1 (5 bases). Germline CDR1 is SEHNR and CDR2 is FQNEAQ (reference sequence). The germline V and J ends were trimmed by 0 bases and 4 bases, with 15 bases remaining between them. This CDR3 region has 16 residues. Written as DNA, the CDR3 is TGTGCCAGCAGCTTAGCCCAGACCGGGGACTCCTATGGCTACACCTTC. Amino acid sequence: CASSLAQTGDSYGYTF.

The V gene is TRBV7-2, the J gene TRBJ2-3; 11 bases line up with TRBD2. The junction had 11 bases not matched to a gene; V was cut back by 4 bases and J by 8 bases. This CDR3 contains 16 residues. Per germline, CDR1 SGHTA and CDR2 FQGNSA. For the CDR3, the DNA is TGTGCCAGCAGCTCATTAGCGGGGGGGCCAGCAGGTACGCAGTATTTT. Residues: CASSSLAGGPAGTQYF.

The chain joins TRBV3-1 to TRBJ1-1; 7 bases are shared with TRBD1. V dropped 0 bases and J dropped 10; count of bases not matched to a gene: 8. This CDR3 has 14 amino acids. CDR1 is LGHDT and CDR2 is YNNKEL in the germline V gene (reference sequence). The CDR3 DNA follows: TGTGCCAGCAGCCAAGATATAGGGGGCCGCGGAGCTTTCTTT. It yields the protein CASSQDIGGRGAFF.

The chain links TRBV10-3 to TRBJ2-1; TRBD2 matches at 16 bases. Germline-derived CDR1 and CDR2 are ENHRY and SYGVKD. The CDR3 loop spans 18 amino acids. J gave up 4 bases and V 5 bases, and 8 bases lay outside the gene matches. The CDR3 DNA reads TGTGCCATCAGTACCCCGGGACTAGCGGGAGGGGGTTACAATGAGCAGTTCTTC. It is translated as CAISTPGLAGGGYNEQFF.

This sequence joins TRBV30 and TRBJ2-1; 8 bases map to TRBD2. CDR3 length equals 15 residues. With V trimmed by 6 bases and J by 0 bases, 7 bases remained unmatched. CDR1 and CDR2 from the germline V gene are GTSNPN and SVGIG (reference sequence). This CDR3 is CACGLAVSSYNEQFF. As DNA, the CDR3 is TGTGCCTGCGGACTAGCAGTAAGCTCCTACAATGAGCAGTTCTTC.

The J gene is TRBJ2-5, the V gene TRBV27, with D unresolved. Per germline, CDR1 MNHEY and CDR2 SMNVEV (reference sequence). V was cut by 3 bases and J by 2 bases, with 10 bases left in between. The CDR3 runs to 14 residues. The CDR3 DNA reads as TGTGCCAGCAGTTTTGGAACCGAGCAAGAGACCCAGTACTTC. Amino acids: CASSFGTEQETQYF.

A few counts support this clonotype. The chain joins TRBV20-1 to TRBJ1-5, with D possibly being TRBD1 (5 bases). Trimming removed 1 base at V and 0 bases at J, with 10 bases between. Per the germline V gene, CDR1 is DFQATT and CDR2 is SNEGSKA (reference sequence). The CDR3 is 15 residues long. The CDR3 nucleotides read TGCAGTGCTAGAGGGGGGGACTATAGCAATCAGCCCCAGCATTTT. Residues: CSARGGDYSNQPQHF.

V is TRBV5-1 and J is TRBJ2-7; 7 bases match TRBD2. The DNA end is a closer match to TRBJ2-5, so the J assignment may be wrong. This CDR3 is 15 amino acids long. The germline V gene encodes CDR1 SGHRS and CDR2 YFSETQ. The CDR3 nucleotides are TGCGCCAGCAGCTTGATGTCGGGAGGAAGGGAGACCCAGTACTTC. Residues: CASSLMSGGRETQYF.

The chain has TRBV11-2 and TRBJ1-6; TRBD1 matches 9 bases. The junction had 12 bases not matched to a gene; V was cut back by 7 bases and J by 11 bases. The CDR3 length is 15 residues. The V gene's germline CDR1 is SGHAT and CDR2 FQNNGV. The DNA of the CDR3 is TGTGCCAGCACCGGATGGGAGAACAGGGGGCCACCCCTCCACTTT. This sequence encodes CASTGWENRGPPLHF.

J is TRBJ2-1 and V is TRBV20-1, with 7 bases aligning to TRBD2. Germline V CDR1 and CDR2: DFQATT, SNEGSKA (reference sequence). J gave up 5 bases and V 1 base, and 2 bases lay outside the gene matches. This CDR3 has 13 amino acids. CDR3 coding DNA: TGCAGTGCTAGAGTTCTAGCGGACAATGAGCAGTTCTTC. This translates into CSARVLADNEQFF.

This clonotype appeared once. The chain joins TRBV7-9 to TRBJ1-2; D is possibly TRBD1 (6 bases). CDR3 size: 14 residues. V was shortened by 6 bases and J by 4 bases, with 15 bases between the two germline ends. From germline, CDR1 is SEHNR and CDR2 FQNEAQ (reference sequence). CDR3 sequence reads: CASRWTAVFYGYTF. In nucleotides, the CDR3 is TGTGCCAGCAGATGGACAGCAGTGTTCTATGGCTACACCTTC.

This clonotype was detected a few times. The genes are TRBV9 and TRBJ2-7; 9 bases agree with TRBD1. V shed 3 bases, J shed 1 base, and the junction held 2 bases outside the gene matches. The CDR3 is 14 amino acids. Germline V gene sequence: CDR1 SGDLS, CDR2 YYNGEE. CDR3 in DNA: TGTGCCAGCAGCGGACAGGGGGGGTCCTACGAGCAGTACTTC. This codes for CASSGQGGSYEQYF.

The chain links TRBV30 to TRBJ2-7; TRBD2 aligns across 8 bases. Germline trimming cut 2 bases from V and 5 bases from J; bases unmatched to any gene: 8. The CDR3 contains 14 residues. Germline lookup yields CDR1 GTSNPN and CDR2 SVGIG (reference sequence). CDR3 nucleotides: TGTGCCTGGAGTCGGGGGGGGAGTTTCGACGAGCAGTACTTC. Translated: CAWSRGGSFDEQYF.

This clonotype was seen more than once but under ten times. The CDR3 protein is CATSRGYVSGTDTQYF. The CDR3 bases are TGTGCCACCAGCAGAGGTTATGTTAGCGGGACAGATACGCAGTATTTT. The J gene is TRBJ2-3, the V gene TRBV15; TRBD2 aligns across 7 bases. This CDR3 has 16 residues. V lost 1 base to trimming and J lost 3 bases; unmatched junction nucleotides: 7. Germline V gene sequence: CDR1 LNHNV, CDR2 YYDKDF (reference sequence).

This clonotype showed up many times. The chain employs TRBV12-3 or TRBV12-4 and TRBJ2-3; 7 bases align to TRBD2. The V and J ends lost 4 bases and 5 bases, in that order; junction bases with no gene match: 6. This CDR3 is built from 14 residues. Written as DNA, the CDR3 is TGTGCCAGCAGTTCAGTCAGGGAGGGAGATACGCAGTATTTT. Protein product: CASSSVREGDTQYF.